This TCR beta chain comes out of a study of cytotoxic CD8 clonotypes in ibrutinib-treated CLL. Study background: Response specimens were obtained following a median treatment duration of about 12 months, with a range of 6 to 36. Study-level results: At baseline, clonality was higher than in age-matched healthy donors and correlated with CD8+ counts. Progressing and sustained-remission patients had different sampling times. Private clonotypes, not public ones, expanded at ibrutinib response.

As concerns this clone: Its target is unknown.

Profiled with immunoSEQ multiplex PCR; TCRdb holds only in-frame clones, not every one. The profile shows about 40,000 clones, about two thirds of them singletons. CDR1 SGHDN and CDR2 FVKESK come from the germline V gene. The CDR3 runs 15 residues. Trimming removed 4 bases from V and 0 bases from J, with 11 bases in between. This receptor was identified in a human donor with chronic lymphocytic leukemia. The sample here was PBMCs, taken at disease progression, from a patient treated with ibrutinib. This chain joins TRBV14 and TRBJ2-3; D possibly corresponds to TRBD2 (5 bases). The CDR3 is CASSRGRVSTDTQYF. In DNA form, the CDR3 reads TGTGCCAGCAGCCGCGGGCGGGTTAGCACAGATACGCAGTATTTT.